Below, 18 T cell receptor beta chains from the same sample are listed, as sequenced in a study of sequential checkpoint blockade in melanoma. The treatment was: randomized to nivolumab then ipilimumab (arm A) or the reverse (arm B). Some clones are missing from TCRdb's copy, which holds only in-frame ones; the method was immunoSEQ multiplex PCR. The sample contains 9,500 to 15,000 clones, 65% to 85% of which appear only once. Sequences were derived from CD8+ T cells sorted from blood (inferred from file names), sampled from a patient given nivolumab and ipilimumab in sequence. The receptors stem from a human donor with melanoma.

A few counts support this clone. The genes are TRBV9 and TRBJ2-7, with 8 bases identical to TRBD1. CDR1 and CDR2 from the germline V gene are SGDLS and YYNGEE. CDR3 length: 15 amino acids. V lost 0 bases to trimming and J lost 5 bases; unmatched junction nucleotides: 7. CDR3 sequence: CASSVGPGGNNEQYF. DNA of the CDR3: TGTGCCAGCAGCGTAGGGCCAGGGGGCAACAACGAGCAGTACTTC.

The chain links TRBV5-1 to TRBJ2-5; possible D gene TRBD2, 5 bases. Germline assignment: CDR1 SGHRS and CDR2 YFSETQ. The CDR3 consists of 14 residues. Trimming pared 0 bases from V and 4 bases from J, leaving 10 bases between. In DNA form, the CDR3 reads TGCGCCAGCAGCTTGGTCGGAGGAGGAGAGACCCAGTACTTC. Its translation: CASSLVGGGETQYF. Together with reference TRBV5-1 and TRBJ2-5, the CDR3 gives the full variable domain: KAGVTQTPRYLIKTRGQQVTLSCSPISGHRSVSWYQQTPGQGLQFLFEYFSETQRNKGNFPGRFSGRQFSNSRSEMNVSTLELGDSALYLCASSLVGGGETQYFGPGTRLLVL.

The chain couples TRBV28 to TRBJ2-5; maybe TRBD1 (6 bases). The V end lost 5 bases, the J end lost 5 bases, and 21 bases lay between the germline ends. The CDR3 runs to 16 residues. Germline lookup yields CDR1 MDHEN and CDR2 SYDVKM. The CDR3 here is CASSQPRQAQGETQYF. The CDR3 coding sequence is TGTGCCAGCAGTCAACCGCGGCAGGCTCAGGGGGAGACCCAGTACTTC. Full variable domain (missing parts from reference TRBV28 and TRBJ2-5): DVKVTQSSRYLVKRTGEKVFLECVQDMDHENMFWYRQDPGLGLRLIYFSYDVKMKEKGDIPEGYSVSREKKERFSLILESASTNQTSMYLCASSQPRQAQGETQYFGPGTRLLVL.

The chain is built from TRBV11-2 and TRBJ2-7, with 7 positions matching TRBD2. This CDR3 has 14 residues. V shed 1 base and J 2 bases; nucleotides not matched to a gene: 2. CDR1 SGHAT and CDR2 FQNNGV come from the germline V gene. The DNA for the CDR3 is TGTGCCAGCAGCTTAGTGGCGGGAGCCTACGAGCAGTACTTC. Encoded protein: CASSLVAGAYEQYF.

CDR3 DNA: TGTGCCAGCAGCCCCGCCTCCCGACAGGGGACCTACGAGCAGTACTTC. Protein sequence: CASSPASRQGTYEQYF. The chain recombines TRBV7-6 with TRBJ2-7; 8 bases agree with TRBD1. Germline V gives CDR1 SGHVS, CDR2 FNYEAQ. The CDR3 covers 16 residues. V lost 5 bases to trimming and J lost 2 bases; unmatched junction nucleotides: 11.

CDR3 region: CASSLGTGDNQPQHF. In DNA, the CDR3 is TGTGCCAGCAGTTTAGGTACAGGGGACAATCAGCCCCAGCATTTT. This sequence joins TRBV27 and TRBJ1-5, with 7 bases that match TRBD1. V lost 2 bases, J lost 3 bases, and 4 bases stayed unmatched. The germline gives CDR1 MNHEY, CDR2 SMNVEV (reference sequence). The CDR3 extends over 15 amino acids.

This clone has just one count. V gene TRBV15 combines with J gene TRBJ1-1; 7 nucleotides line up with TRBD1. Trimming removed 4 bases from V and 4 bases from J; junction bases left unmatched: 3. The CDR3 loop spans 13 amino acids. From germline, CDR1 is LNHNV and CDR2 YYDKDF (reference sequence). The CDR3 DNA reads as TGTGCCACCAGCAAAGACAGGGTCACTGAAGCTTTCTTT. Its translation: CATSKDRVTEAFF.

V is TRBV7-9 and J is TRBJ2-5; perhaps TRBD2 as D (6 bases). The V end lost 5 bases, the J end lost 3 bases, and 16 bases lay between the germline ends. Germline values: CDR1 SEHNR, CDR2 FQNEAQ (reference sequence). This CDR3 region has 15 residues. The CDR3 loop is CASSEIHSGEETQYF. As DNA, the CDR3 is TGTGCCAGCAGCGAAATCCACTCGGGGGAAGAGACCCAGTACTTC.

V and J are TRBV9 and TRBJ2-3; 7 nucleotides match TRBD1. The germline gives CDR1 SGDLS, CDR2 YYNGEE. The length of the CDR3 is 13 residues. The V and J ends lost 5 bases and 2 bases, in that order; junction bases with no gene match: 2. The CDR3 DNA sequence: TGTGCCAGCAGGGGACAGAACACAGATACGCAGTATTTT. Its translation is CASRGQNTDTQYF.

The chain recombines TRBV15 with TRBJ2-7; 10 bases are shared with TRBD1. After removal of 9 bases from V and 4 bases from J, the junction contained 9 bases not matched to a gene. The CDR3 has 14 amino acids. CDR1 is LNHNV and CDR2 is YYDKDF in the germline V gene (reference sequence). CDR3 sequence: CATSGQGVLYEQYF. CDR3 DNA sequence: TGTGCCACAAGTGGACAGGGGGTTCTGTACGAGCAGTACTTC.

The rearrangement joins TRBV19 to TRBJ2-7; 9 bases align to TRBD1. V was pared by 5 bases and J by 3 bases, with 5 bases of the junction left unmatched. CDR1 is LNHDA and CDR2 is SQIVND in the germline V gene (reference sequence). The CDR3 is 14 residues long. The CDR3 here is CASSPRDRDYEQYF. In DNA form, the CDR3 reads TGTGCCAGTAGTCCGCGGGACAGGGACTACGAGCAGTACTTC.

The rearrangement uses TRBV27 and TRBJ1-5; no clear D. CDR3 length: 12 amino acids. Trimming shortened V by 5 bases and J by 7 bases, and 9 bases separated the two germline ends. The V gene's germline CDR1 is MNHEY and CDR2 SMNVEV (reference sequence). The CDR3 loop reads CASSPYPQPQHF. CDR3 DNA sequence: TGTGCCAGCAGTCCCTACCCCCAGCCCCAGCATTTT.

This clone was counted between two and nine times. This chain joins TRBV7-9 and TRBJ2-7; 7 bases fit TRBD2. V lost 4 bases, J lost 4 bases, and 10 bases stayed unmatched. The CDR3 length is 15 residues. The germline CDR1 and CDR2 sequences are SEHNR and FQNEAQ (reference sequence). DNA of the CDR3: TGTGCCAGCAGCTCATCCGGGGGGATCGGGTACGAGCAGTACTTC. Translation gives CASSSSGGIGYEQYF.

This CDR3 is CASSPLAGEEDYEQYF. As DNA, the CDR3 is TGTGCCAGCAGCCCACTAGCGGGGGAAGAGGACTACGAGCAGTACTTC. The chain recombines TRBV7-8 with TRBJ2-7; 11 nucleotides match TRBD2. The CDR3 has 16 amino acids. Germline trimming cut 5 bases from V and 3 bases from J; bases unmatched to any gene: 9. Germline CDR1 is SGHVS and CDR2 is FQNEAQ.

This clone was recorded once. This chain joins TRBV11-2 and TRBJ2-1; D remains unclear. Germline values: CDR1 SGHAT, CDR2 FQNNGV. Trimming took off 1 base at V and 10 bases at J, with 5 bases between the two ends. This CDR3 region has 11 residues. In nucleotides, the CDR3 is TGTGCCAGCAGCTTAGTGGAGGAGCAGTTCTTC. It specifies CASSLVEEQFF.

The chain uses TRBV27 and TRBJ1-2; weak D call: TRBD1 (5 bases). This CDR3 is 15 amino acids long. The germline CDR1 and CDR2 sequences are MNHEY and SMNVEV (reference sequence). With 2 bases removed from V and 6 bases from J, the gap between germline ends came to 16 bases. The CDR3 spells CASSLIKAGFDGYTF. The CDR3 region has the DNA TGTGCCAGCAGTTTAATTAAGGCAGGGTTTGATGGCTACACCTTC.

The chain is built from TRBV7-2 and TRBJ1-2; 7 nucleotides match TRBD1. The CDR3 consists of 14 residues. With V trimmed by 4 bases and J by 4 bases, 6 bases remained unmatched. CDR1 SGHTA and CDR2 FQGNSA come from the germline V gene. The chain's CDR3 is CASSYGTAVYGYTF. The CDR3 DNA sequence: TGTGCCAGCAGCTACGGGACAGCGGTCTATGGCTACACCTTC.

V usage is TRBV4-1 and J usage is TRBJ2-7, with TRBD1 as a possible D gene (5 bases). V was clipped by 0 bases and J by 9 bases, with 21 bases between them. The germline V gene has CDR1 MGHRA and CDR2 YSYEKL. The length of the CDR3 is 16 residues. In DNA form, the CDR3 reads TGCGCCAGCAGCCAAGAAAGCACAGGCCCGCGGTTGGTGCAGTACTTC. This encodes CASSQESTGPRLVQYF.